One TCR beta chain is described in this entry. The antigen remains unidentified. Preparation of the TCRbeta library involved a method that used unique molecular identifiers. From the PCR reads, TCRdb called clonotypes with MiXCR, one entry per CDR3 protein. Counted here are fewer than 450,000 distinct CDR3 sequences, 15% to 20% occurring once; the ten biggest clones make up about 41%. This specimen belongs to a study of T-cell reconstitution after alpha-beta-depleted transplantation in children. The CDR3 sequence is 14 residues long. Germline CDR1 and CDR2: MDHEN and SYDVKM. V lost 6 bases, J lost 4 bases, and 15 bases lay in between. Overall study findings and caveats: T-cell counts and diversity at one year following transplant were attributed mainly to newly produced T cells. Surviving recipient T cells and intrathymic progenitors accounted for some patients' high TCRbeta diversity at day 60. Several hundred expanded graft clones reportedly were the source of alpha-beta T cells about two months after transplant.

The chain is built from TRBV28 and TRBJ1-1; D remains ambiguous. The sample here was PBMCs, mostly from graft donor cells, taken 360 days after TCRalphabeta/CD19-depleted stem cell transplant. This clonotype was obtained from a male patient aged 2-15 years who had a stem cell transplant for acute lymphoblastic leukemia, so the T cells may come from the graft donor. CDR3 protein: CASSRQVRATEAFF. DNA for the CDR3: TGTGCCAGCAGCCGCCAGGTCCGGGCCACTGAAGCTTTCTTT.